This TCR beta chain was observed in a study of graft-versus-host responses after intestinal transplantation. Study-wide background: Transplant types were multivisceral, liver-intestinal, or isolated intestinal. Every one of the recipients received anti-thymocyte globulin induction and afterwards took tacrolimus and steroids for approximately 3 years. Study-wide points: Analysis identified GvH clones in recipient marrow, with some appearing first in ileum or blood. Individuals who had graft-donor T cell macrochimerism had allografts that showed high graft-versus-host to host-versus-graft clonal ratios.

As concerns this clone: The antigen remains undetermined.

Germline V CDR1 and CDR2: SGHTA, FQGNSA. The CDR3 has 12 amino acids. The V end was cut by 1 base, the J end by 15 bases, with 13 bases between. Graft tissue was processed to release intraepithelial and lamina propria lymphocytes. Profiling relied on immunoSEQ multiplex PCR, and the TCRdb table lists in-frame clones only, not all of them. The data contain roughly 36,000 clones, approximately 90% of them singletons. The origin of this receptor is a human patient who received an intestinal transplant, so some T cells may come from the graft donor. The rearrangement joins TRBV7-2 to TRBJ2-1; a weak D match, TRBD2 (5 bases). The sequenced sample was ileum tissue, obtained approximately 210 days after intestinal transplant. The CDR3 DNA reads as TGTGCCAGCAGCTTAGGTCCTAGCATAGCGTTCTTC. Translated, it gives CASSLGPSIAFF.